These 9 T cell receptor beta chains were all obtained from the same sample, sequenced in a study of cytomegalovirus exposure and HLA in healthy donors. In the PCR, 60 Vbeta and 13 Jbeta primers were used. Produced via immunoSEQ multiplex PCR; TCRdb's table is partial and in-frame only. The sample table includes under 150,000 clones. The source material was PBMCs. These receptors all come from a man in his forties or fifties in good health and CMV-seronegative.

This rearrangement joins TRBV29-1 to TRBJ1-2, with D perhaps TRBD1 (6 bases). V was cut by 6 bases and J by 8 bases, with 22 bases left in between. The CDR3 runs to 14 residues. Germline V gene data show CDR1 as SQVTM and CDR2 as ANQGSEA. CDR3 residues: CSVVPDSGSLGYTF. CDR3 nucleotides: TGCAGCGTCGTACCGGACAGCGGTTCCCTGGGCTACACCTTC. Complete variable domain (other parts from reference TRBV29-1 and TRBJ1-2): SAVISQKPSRDICQRGTSLTIQCQVDSQVTMMFWYRQQPGQSLTLIATANQGSEATYESGFVIDKFPISRPNLTFSTLTVSNMSPEDSSIYLCSVVPDSGSLGYTFGSGTRLTVV.

The chain links TRBV20-1 to TRBJ2-5; no clear D. The CDR3 loop spans 11 amino acids. The V and J ends lost 5 bases and 1 base respectively, with 5 bases between them. Germline values: CDR1 DFQATT, CDR2 SNEGSKA (reference sequence). CDR3 amino acids: CSALSQETQYF. DNA for the CDR3: TGCAGTGCTCTGAGCCAAGAGACCCAGTACTTC.

J is TRBJ1-6 and V is TRBV6-6, with a weak D call TRBD1 (5 bases). In germline, CDR1 is MNHNY, CDR2 SVGAGI (reference sequence). The CDR3 runs 15 residues. V was shortened by 6 bases and J by 6 bases, with 15 bases between the two germline ends. For the CDR3, the DNA is TGTGCCAGCAGCCGAGGCAGGGAGGCTAATTCACCCCTCCACTTT. Encoded protein: CASSRGREANSPLHF.

The CDR3 region has the DNA TGTGCCAGCAGCGTTGGACAGGGAAACTATGGCTACACCTTC. Translating it yields CASSVGQGNYGYTF. This sequence joins TRBV28 and TRBJ1-2; 8 nucleotides line up with TRBD1. The germline V gene encodes CDR1 MDHEN and CDR2 SYDVKM. The V segment lost 6 bases and the J segment 2 bases; nucleotides outside the gene matches: 5. The CDR3 has 14 residues.

The chain links TRBV18 to TRBJ2-7; 7 positions match TRBD1. The CDR3 has 14 residues. Germline V gene lookup returns CDR1 KGHSH and CDR2 LQKENI. V shed 4 bases, J shed 4 bases, and the junction held 7 bases outside the gene matches. The CDR3: CASSLGQVIYEQYF. CDR3 DNA sequence: TGTGCCAGCTCACTTGGACAGGTGATATACGAGCAGTACTTC.

The V call is TRBV7-7, the J call TRBJ2-7; 8 nucleotides agree with TRBD1. There are 14 residues in the CDR3. Germline V gene sequence: CDR1 SSHAT, CDR2 FNYEAQ (reference sequence). V dropped 0 bases and J dropped 6; count of bases not matched to a gene: 4. The CDR3 nucleotides read TGTGCCAGCAGCTTAGCCTCAGGGGGCGGCGAGCAGTACTTC. Translated: CASSLASGGGEQYF.

This chain joins TRBV4-3 and TRBJ2-4; D is perhaps TRBD2 (6 bases). This CDR3 region has 12 residues. V gave up 3 bases and J gave up 13 bases, with 13 bases separating them. Germline loops: CDR1 LGHNA, CDR2 YSLEER. The CDR3 DNA reads as TGCGCCAGCAGCCACCCGGGAGCCCTGCAGTACTTC. Its translation is CASSHPGALQYF.

The CDR3, as DNA: TGTGCCAGCAGCAACTCAAGACACTTAGCCTACGAGCAGTACTTC. This codes for CASSNSRHLAYEQYF. The gene calls are TRBV21-1 and TRBJ2-7; the table assigns TRBD1, which was not confirmed against the DNA. TRBV21-1 has pseudogene status. This CDR3 contains 15 residues.

The chain employs TRBV29-1 and TRBJ2-3, with 8 positions matching TRBD1. Germline V gives CDR1 SQVTM, CDR2 ANQGSEA. The V and J ends lost 4 bases and 1 base, in that order; junction bases with no gene match: 7. The CDR3 runs 15 residues. CDR3 loop: CSVGPRGHGTDTQYF. CDR3 DNA: TGCAGCGTTGGCCCCAGGGGGCACGGCACAGATACGCAGTATTTT.